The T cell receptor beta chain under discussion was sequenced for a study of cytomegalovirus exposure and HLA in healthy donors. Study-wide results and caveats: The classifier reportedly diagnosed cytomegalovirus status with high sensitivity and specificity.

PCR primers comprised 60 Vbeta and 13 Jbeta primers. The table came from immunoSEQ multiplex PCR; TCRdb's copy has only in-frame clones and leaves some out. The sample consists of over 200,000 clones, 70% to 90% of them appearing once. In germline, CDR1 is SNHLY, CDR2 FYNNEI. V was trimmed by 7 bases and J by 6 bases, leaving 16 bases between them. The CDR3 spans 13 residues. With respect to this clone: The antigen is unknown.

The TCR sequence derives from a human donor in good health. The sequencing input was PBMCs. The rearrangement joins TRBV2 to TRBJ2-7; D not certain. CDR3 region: CASIRVLQGEQYF. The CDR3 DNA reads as TGTGCCAGCATTCGGGTTCTTCAAGGCGAGCAGTACTTC.